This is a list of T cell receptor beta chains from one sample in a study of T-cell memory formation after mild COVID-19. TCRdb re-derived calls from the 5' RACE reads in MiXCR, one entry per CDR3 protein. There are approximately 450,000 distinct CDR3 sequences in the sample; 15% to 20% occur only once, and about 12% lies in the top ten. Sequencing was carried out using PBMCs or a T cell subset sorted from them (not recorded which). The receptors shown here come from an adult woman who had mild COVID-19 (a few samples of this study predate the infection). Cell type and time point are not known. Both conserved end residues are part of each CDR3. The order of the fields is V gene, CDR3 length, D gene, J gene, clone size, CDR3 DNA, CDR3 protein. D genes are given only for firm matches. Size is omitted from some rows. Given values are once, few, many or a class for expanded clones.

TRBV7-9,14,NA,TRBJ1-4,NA,TGTGCCAGCAGCTTACCAGGGAGAGGTGAAAAACTGTTTTTT,CASSLPGRGEKLFF
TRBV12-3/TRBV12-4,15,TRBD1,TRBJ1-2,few,TGTGCCAGCAGTTTGATGCCGGACAGGGACTATGGCTACACCTTC,CASSLMPDRDYGYTF
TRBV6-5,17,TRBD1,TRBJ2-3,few,TGTGCCAGCAGTTACTCGATTGGGGATTACAGGGGGCGGACGCAGTATTTT,CASSYSIGDYRGRTQYF
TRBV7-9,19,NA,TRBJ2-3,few,TGTGCCAGCAGCTCCTCACGGCTTCGGGTAGGGGCCTACGACGATACGCAGTATTTT,CASSSSRLRVGAYDDTQYF
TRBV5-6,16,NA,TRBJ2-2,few,TGTGCCAGCAGCTTGGGTACACAGGTGAACACCGGGGAGCTGTTTTTT,CASSLGTQVNTGELFF
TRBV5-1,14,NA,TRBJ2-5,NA,TGCGCCAGCACCTCTAGGTCGAGTTCCGAGACCCAGTACTTC,CASTSRSSSETQYF
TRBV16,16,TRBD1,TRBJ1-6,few,TGTGCCAGCAGCCAAGGGACAGGGGCGGATAATTCACCCCTCCACTTT,CASSQGTGADNSPLHF
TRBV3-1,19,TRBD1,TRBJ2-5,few,TGTGCCAGCAGCCAAGTTTTAGGGGGCCTTGGATTTAACCAAGAGACCCAGTACTTC,CASSQVLGGLGFNQETQYF
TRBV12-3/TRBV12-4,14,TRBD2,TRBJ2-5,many,TGTGCCAGCAGTTTGCTTGGGGGGGAAGAGACCCAGTACTTC,CASSLLGGEETQYF
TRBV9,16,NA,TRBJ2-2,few,TGTGCCAGCAGCGTAGGGGGGGTTCCGAACACCGGGGAGCTGTTTTTT,CASSVGGVPNTGELFF
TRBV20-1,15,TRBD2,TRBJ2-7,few,TGCAGTGCTAGAGCGCCTAGCGGGAGTTTGTACGAGCAGTACTTC,CSARAPSGSLYEQYF